These T cell receptor beta chains were read from a single sample in a study of cytomegalovirus exposure and HLA in healthy donors. TCRdb's copy holds only in-frame clones and misses some; the assay was immunoSEQ multiplex PCR. The repertoire holds roughly 130,000 clones, with around three quarters as singletons. The sample consisted of PBMCs. These receptors were obtained from a young man in good health and CMV-seronegative. Both conserved end residues are trimmed from each CDR3. Not every row has a clone size; where given, it reads once, few, many or a size class.

j_call clone_size v_call cdr3_aa
TRBJ1-2 - TRBV5-1 ASNFPRGLNYGYT
TRBJ1-2 - TRBV18 ASSPRSGLNYGYT
- - TRBV28 ASRGQGNSYEQY
TRBJ1-4 - TRBV10-3 AISSDRAPNEKLF
TRBJ2-7 - TRBV29-1 SVEAGGAEQY
TRBJ1-2 - TRBV5-1 ASSPRGGSSEGYT
TRBJ2-3 - TRBV13 ASSLEIAPSTDTQY
TRBJ2-2 - TRBV7-3 ASSPTGNTGELF
TRBJ2-1 - TRBV13 ASSYGTSGFNEQF
TRBJ2-5 - TRBV27 ANGQVKEETQY
TRBJ2-5 - TRBV27 ASGLGGTGWETQY
TRBJ1-2 - TRBV5-1 ASSLIAGTGEKT
TRBJ2-7 - TRBV29-1 SVEGGYPYEQY
TRBJ1-5 once TRBV12-2 ASRLARALFDRGQDQPQH
TRBJ1-1 - TRBV27 ASSLGRGTEAF
TRBJ1-1 - TRBV11-2 ASSFGGAGPEAF
TRBJ1-6 - TRBV2 ASSLDRGNSPLH
TRBJ1-3 - TRBV6-5 ASSYPQGSSGNTIY
TRBJ1-1 - TRBV9 ASSVGTGGRQAEAF
TRBJ1-6 - TRBV11-2 ASSATGNSPLH
TRBJ1-1 few TRBV19 ASGTDRGGTEAF
TRBJ2-7 few TRBV7-2 ASSLVAGEGGGEQY
TRBJ2-2 - TRBV4-3 ASSQGIVWRADSPGELF
- - TRBV2 ASSESSGRPYEQY
TRBJ2-2 - TRBV30 AAQGLAGGINTGELF
TRBJ2-7 - TRBV18 ASSPGQGYPEQY
TRBJ1-1 few TRBV7-3 ASSPDRGRTEAF
TRBJ2-1 - TRBV7-3 ASSNKLGTSGSGYNEQF
TRBJ1-5 - TRBV10-3 AIRGQGGQPQH
TRBJ2-3 few TRBV7-8 ASSSPWTSGANTDTQY
TRBJ1-2 - TRBV18 ASSPGDGQAFYGYT
TRBJ1-4 - TRBV6-1 ASSEEGGRIEKLF
TRBJ1-1 few TRBV2 ASRGQGMNTEAF
TRBJ2-4 - TRBV6-6 ASSTPGQLNIQY
TRBJ1-6 - TRBV5-6 ASSLGQGASPLH
TRBJ2-3 - TRBV6-5 ASSYSGLADTDTQY
TRBJ1-2 - TRBV18 ASSPLGQGGDGYT
TRBJ1-4 - TRBV7-9 ASSLGTGLGEKLF
TRBJ2-1 - TRBV7-3 ASSPGTSGYYNEQF
TRBJ2-1 - TRBV7-6 ASSLSDEQF
TRBJ2-3 - TRBV5-1 ASSLPSTSGRSDTQY
TRBJ2-5 - TRBV6-5 ASSTGTSGRKTQY
TRBJ2-3 - TRBV2 ASSEAGTGYDTQY
TRBJ1-5 - TRBV28 ASDQVNQPQH
TRBJ2-1 - TRBV9 ASSVGTSGSGGF
TRBJ2-3 - TRBV9 ASSVAAGTKTDTQY
TRBJ2-4 once TRBV18 ASSPLDDRALFHFAKNIQY
TRBJ2-7 few TRBV28 ASSPGGGGGGIYEQY
TRBJ1-5 once TRBV5-6 ASSSRDRIDQPQH
TRBJ2-7 - TRBV7-9 ASSMDNSYEQY
TRBJ1-1 - TRBV6-4 ASSGDRGNTEAF
TRBJ2-1 - TRBV7-7 ASSLAIDNEQF
TRBJ2-3 - TRBV9 ASSVMGLAGDTQY